The next 12 T cell receptor beta chains were all read from a single sample in a study of blood T cell repertoires in COVID-19. Some clones are missing from TCRdb's copy, which holds only in-frame ones; the method was immunoSEQ multiplex PCR. This repertoire shows roughly 260,000 clones, approximately 86% found once; its top ten account for around 9.5%. The material sequenced was peripheral blood. All receptors derive from a man between 40 and 49 years old who had recovered from COVID-19.

The chain has TRBV10-2 and TRBJ2-7; 10 nucleotides agree with TRBD2. CDR3 size: 17 residues. V dropped 6 bases and J dropped 2; count of bases not matched to a gene: 13. Per the germline V gene, CDR1 is WSHSY and CDR2 is SAAADI. DNA for the CDR3: TGCGCCAGCAGGATTAAACCAGCGGGAGGGCCCCCCTACGAGCAGTACTTC. It yields the protein CASRIKPAGGPPYEQYF.

This clone appeared a few times. The genes are TRBV11-2 and TRBJ1-1; D is unclear. The V gene's germline CDR1 is SGHAT and CDR2 FQNNGV. The CDR3 runs 14 residues. Trimming cost V 1 base and J 3 bases, with 9 bases left between them. CDR3 DNA sequence: TGTGCCAGCAGCTTAGGCCAGGCCCACACTGAAGCTTTCTTT. Translated, it gives CASSLGQAHTEAFF.

This chain joins TRBV7-2 and TRBJ1-1; D call uncertain. The V gene lost 3 bases and the J gene lost 5 bases, with 7 bases spanning the gap. This CDR3 has 12 amino acids. The germline V gene encodes CDR1 SGHTA and CDR2 FQGNSA. The CDR3 sequence is CASSFVRTEAFF. CDR3 nucleotides: TGTGCCAGCAGCTTTGTGAGGACTGAAGCTTTCTTT.

The J gene is TRBJ2-5, the V gene TRBV9; 11 nucleotides match TRBD2. Per germline, CDR1 SGDLS and CDR2 YYNGEE. V dropped 4 bases and J dropped 5; count of bases not matched to a gene: 7. The CDR3 consists of 15 residues. The CDR3 is CASSISGGALETQYF. The CDR3 DNA is TGTGCCAGCAGCATTAGCGGGGGGGCCCTGGAGACCCAGTACTTC.

V and J are TRBV11-3 and TRBJ2-3; weak D call: TRBD2 (6 bases). CDR1 is SGHNT and CDR2 is YENEEA in the germline V gene. The CDR3 loop spans 16 amino acids. V was clipped by 2 bases and J by 4 bases, with 16 bases between them. CDR3 sequence: CASSLSAQPGADTQYF. Here the CDR3 DNA reads TGTGCCAGCAGCTTATCGGCTCAACCGGGAGCAGATACGCAGTATTTT. The whole variable domain, remainder taken from reference TRBV11-3 and TRBJ2-3, is EAGVVQSPRYKIIEKKQPVAFWCNPISGHNTLYWYLQNLGQGPELLIRYENEEAVDDSQLPKDRFSAERLKGVDSTLKIQPAELGDSAVYLCASSLSAQPGADTQYFGPGTRLTVL.

This clone was observed once. The chain employs TRBV6-5 and TRBJ1-2; 11 nucleotides agree with TRBD1. CDR3 length equals 15 residues. The junction had 6 bases not matched to a gene; V was cut back by 2 bases and J by 7 bases. Looked up from germline, CDR1 is MNHEY and CDR2 is SVGAGI. The CDR3, as DNA: TGTGCCAGCAGTTACGCGGACAGGGGGCAGATTGGCTACACCTTC. It translates to CASSYADRGQIGYTF.

The CDR3 nucleotides read TGTGCCAGCAGCTCTGCGACAGGGTTTGTGACCCAGTACTTC. It codes for CASSSATGFVTQYF. J is TRBJ2-5 and V is TRBV7-2, with TRBD1 identical over 7 bases. From germline, CDR1 is SGHTA and CDR2 FQGNSA. After removal of 4 bases from V and 7 bases from J, the junction contained 9 bases not matched to a gene. CDR3 length: 14 amino acids.

V usage is TRBV14 and J usage is TRBJ2-3; 9 bases line up with TRBD1. The germline V gene has CDR1 SGHDN and CDR2 FVKESK. CDR3 size: 17 residues. Trimming took 1 base from V and 2 from J; bases not matched to a gene: 7. CDR3 nucleotides: TGTGCCAGCAGCCAAGCCGGGACAGGGCTATCCACAGATACGCAGTATTTT. Residues: CASSQAGTGLSTDTQYF. Variable domain in full (rest from reference TRBV14 and TRBJ2-3): EAGVTQFPSHSVIEKGQTVTLRCDPISGHDNLYWYRRVMGKEIKFLLHFVKESKQDESGMPNNRFLAERTGGTYSTLKVQPAELEDSGVYFCASSQAGTGLSTDTQYFGPGTRLTVL.

The chain uses TRBV27 and TRBJ2-1; tentative D call: TRBD2 (6 bases). Germline loops: CDR1 MNHEY, CDR2 SMNVEV (reference sequence). Trimming left V 2 bases short and J 4 bases short, with 18 bases between. The CDR3 is 17 amino acids. The CDR3 sequence: CASSLLGGGSAYNEQFF. CDR3 in DNA: TGTGCCAGCAGTTTACTGGGTGGAGGGTCGGCGTACAATGAGCAGTTCTTC.

This clone was recorded once. V and J are TRBV29-1 and TRBJ2-2; 15 bases fit TRBD2. V was pared by 5 bases and J by 6 bases, with 10 bases of the junction left unmatched. This CDR3 spans 17 amino acids. The germline V gene encodes CDR1 SQVTM and CDR2 ANQGSEA. The CDR3 protein is CSVFLSGTSGRPGELFF. CDR3 coding DNA: TGCAGCGTTTTTTTGTCCGGGACTAGCGGGAGGCCCGGGGAGCTGTTTTTT.

This clone appeared a few times. The CDR3 coding sequence is TGTGCCAGCAGCTTAGTAGCGAGAGGGGCCAACGTCCTGACTTTC. Its translation is CASSLVARGANVLTF. The gene calls are TRBV7-6 and TRBJ2-6, with D perhaps TRBD2 (5 bases). Germline loops: CDR1 SGHVS, CDR2 FNYEAQ. The CDR3 runs to 15 residues. Trimming took 1 base from V and 4 from J, leaving 8 bases between them.

This clone was detected once. The rearrangement joins TRBV5-1 to TRBJ2-7; D perhaps matches TRBD2 (5 bases). Trimming took off 4 bases at V and 7 bases at J, with 21 bases between the two ends. The CDR3 runs to 15 residues. Germline V gene lookup returns CDR1 SGHRS and CDR2 YFSETQ. The CDR3 DNA follows: TGCGCCAGCAGCGACCGCGGGCCGGCATTGGGGGAGCAGTACTTC. Protein product: CASSDRGPALGEQYF.